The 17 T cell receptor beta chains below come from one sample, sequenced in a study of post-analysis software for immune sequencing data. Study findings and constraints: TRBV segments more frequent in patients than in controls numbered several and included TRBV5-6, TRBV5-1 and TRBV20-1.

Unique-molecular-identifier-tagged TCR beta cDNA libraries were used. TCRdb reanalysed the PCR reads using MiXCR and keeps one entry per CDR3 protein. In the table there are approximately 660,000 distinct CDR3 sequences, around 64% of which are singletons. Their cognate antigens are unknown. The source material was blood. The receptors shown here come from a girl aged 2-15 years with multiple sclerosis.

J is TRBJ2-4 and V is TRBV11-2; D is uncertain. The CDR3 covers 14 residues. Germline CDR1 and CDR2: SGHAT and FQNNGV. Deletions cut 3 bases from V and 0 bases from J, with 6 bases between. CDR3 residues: CASSFSLAKNIQYF. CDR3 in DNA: TGTGCCAGCAGCTTCTCTCTAGCCAAAAACATTCAGTACTTC.

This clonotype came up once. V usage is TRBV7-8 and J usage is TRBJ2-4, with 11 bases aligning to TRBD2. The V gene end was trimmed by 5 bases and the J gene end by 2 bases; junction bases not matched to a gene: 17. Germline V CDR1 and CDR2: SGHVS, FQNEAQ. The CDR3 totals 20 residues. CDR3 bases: TGTGCCAGCAGCCACGCTAGAAGGGTAGCGGGGGGGCAATCCAAAAACATTCAGTACTTC. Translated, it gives CASSHARRVAGGQSKNIQYF.

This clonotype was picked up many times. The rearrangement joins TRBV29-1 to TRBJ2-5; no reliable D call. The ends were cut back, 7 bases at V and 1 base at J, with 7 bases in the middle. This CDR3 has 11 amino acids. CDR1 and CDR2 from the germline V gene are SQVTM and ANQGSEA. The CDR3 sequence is CSAPFQETQYF. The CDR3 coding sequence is TGCAGCGCCCCATTCCAAGAGACCCAGTACTTC. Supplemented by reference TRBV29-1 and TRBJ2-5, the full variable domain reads SAVISQKPSRDICQRGTSLTIQCQVDSQVTMMFWYRQQPGQSLTLIATANQGSEATYESGFVIDKFPISRPNLTFSTLTVSNMSPEDSSIYLCSAPFQETQYFGPGTRLLVL.

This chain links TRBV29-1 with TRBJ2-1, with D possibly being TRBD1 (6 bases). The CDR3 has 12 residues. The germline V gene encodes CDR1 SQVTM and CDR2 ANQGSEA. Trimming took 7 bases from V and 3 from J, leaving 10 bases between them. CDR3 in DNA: TGCAGCGCGACAGGAAACTACAATGAGCAGTTCTTC. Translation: CSATGNYNEQFF.

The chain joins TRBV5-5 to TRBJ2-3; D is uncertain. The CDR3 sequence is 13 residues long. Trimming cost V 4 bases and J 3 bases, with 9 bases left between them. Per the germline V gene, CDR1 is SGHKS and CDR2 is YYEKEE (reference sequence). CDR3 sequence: CASSPEHTDTQYF. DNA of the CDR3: TGTGCCAGCAGCCCGGAGCATACAGATACGCAGTATTTT.

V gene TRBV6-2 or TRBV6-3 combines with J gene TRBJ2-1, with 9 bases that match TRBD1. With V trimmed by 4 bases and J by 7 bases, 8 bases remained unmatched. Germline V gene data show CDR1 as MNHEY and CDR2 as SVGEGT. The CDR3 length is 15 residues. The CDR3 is CASSSGGTGRNEQFF. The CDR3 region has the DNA TGTGCCAGCAGTTCGGGCGGGACAGGGAGGAATGAGCAGTTCTTC.

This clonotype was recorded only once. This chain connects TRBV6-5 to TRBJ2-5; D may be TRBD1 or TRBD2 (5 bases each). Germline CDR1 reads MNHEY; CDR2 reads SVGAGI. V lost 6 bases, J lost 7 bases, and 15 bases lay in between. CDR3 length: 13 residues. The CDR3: CASRLREGRTQYF. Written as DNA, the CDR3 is TGTGCCAGCAGACTCAGGGAAGGGAGGACCCAGTACTTC.

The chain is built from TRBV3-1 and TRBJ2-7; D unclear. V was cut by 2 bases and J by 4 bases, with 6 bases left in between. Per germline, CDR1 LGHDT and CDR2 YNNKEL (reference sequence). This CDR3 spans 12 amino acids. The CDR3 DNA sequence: TGTGCCAGCAGCCAATCGCTTTACGAGCAGTACTTC. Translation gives CASSQSLYEQYF.

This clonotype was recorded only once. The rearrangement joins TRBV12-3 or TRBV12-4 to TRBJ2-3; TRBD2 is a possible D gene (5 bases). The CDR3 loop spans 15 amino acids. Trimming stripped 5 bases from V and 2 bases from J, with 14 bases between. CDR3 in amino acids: CASSPWESYTDTQYF. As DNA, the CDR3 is TGTGCCAGCAGTCCCTGGGAGAGTTACACAGATACGCAGTATTTT.

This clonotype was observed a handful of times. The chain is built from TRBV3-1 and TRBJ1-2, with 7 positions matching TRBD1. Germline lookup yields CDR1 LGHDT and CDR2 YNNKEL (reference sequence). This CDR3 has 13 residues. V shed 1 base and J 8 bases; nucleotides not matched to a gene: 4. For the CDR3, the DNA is TGTGCCAGCAGCCAAGGACAGGGTGGCGGCTACACCTTC. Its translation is CASSQGQGGGYTF.

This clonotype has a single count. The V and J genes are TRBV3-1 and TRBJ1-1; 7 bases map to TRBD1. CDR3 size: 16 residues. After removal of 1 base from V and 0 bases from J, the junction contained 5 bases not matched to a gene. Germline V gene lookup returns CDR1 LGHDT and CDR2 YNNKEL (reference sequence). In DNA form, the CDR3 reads TGTGCCAGCAGCCAAGCGGGGGACAGAGTGAACACTGAAGCTTTCTTT. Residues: CASSQAGDRVNTEAFF.

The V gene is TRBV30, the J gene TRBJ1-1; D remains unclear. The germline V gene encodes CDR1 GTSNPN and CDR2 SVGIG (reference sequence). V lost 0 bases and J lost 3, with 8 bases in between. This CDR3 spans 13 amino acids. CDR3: CAWSVSGDTEAFF. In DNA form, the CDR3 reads TGTGCCTGGAGTGTATCCGGGGACACTGAAGCTTTCTTT.

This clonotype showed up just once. CDR3 DNA: TGTGCCAGCAGGATGACAGGGGCAGATACGCAGTATTTT. Amino acids: CASRMTGADTQYF. The chain recombines TRBV12-3 or TRBV12-4 with TRBJ2-3; TRBD1 matches at 8 bases. The ends lost 6 bases at V and 4 bases at J; junction bases unmatched: 3. The CDR3 loop spans 13 amino acids.

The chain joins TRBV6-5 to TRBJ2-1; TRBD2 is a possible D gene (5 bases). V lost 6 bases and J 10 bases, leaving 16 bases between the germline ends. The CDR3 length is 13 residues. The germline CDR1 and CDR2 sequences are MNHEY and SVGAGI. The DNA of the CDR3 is TGTGCCAGCAGCTTCCCGGGCCCGGGGGAGCAGTTCTTC. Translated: CASSFPGPGEQFF.

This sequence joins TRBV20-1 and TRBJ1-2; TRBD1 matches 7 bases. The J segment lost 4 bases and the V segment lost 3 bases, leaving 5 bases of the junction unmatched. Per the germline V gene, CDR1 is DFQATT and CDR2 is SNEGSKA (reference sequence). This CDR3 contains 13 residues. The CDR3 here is CSASDRVTYGYTF. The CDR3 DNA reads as TGCAGTGCTAGCGACAGGGTTACCTATGGCTACACCTTC.

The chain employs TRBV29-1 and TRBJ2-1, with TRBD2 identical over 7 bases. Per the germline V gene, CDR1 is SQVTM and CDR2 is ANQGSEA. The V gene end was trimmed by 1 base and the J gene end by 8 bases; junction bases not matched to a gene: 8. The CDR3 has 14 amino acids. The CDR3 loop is CSVEGFGTTDEQFF. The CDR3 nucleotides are TGCAGCGTTGAAGGATTCGGGACTACCGATGAGCAGTTCTTC.

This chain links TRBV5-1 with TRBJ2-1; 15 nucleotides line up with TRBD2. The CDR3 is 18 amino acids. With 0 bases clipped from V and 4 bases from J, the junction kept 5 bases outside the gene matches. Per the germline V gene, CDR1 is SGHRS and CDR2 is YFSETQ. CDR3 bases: TGCGCCAGCAGCTTGGTGGGACTAGCGGGAGGCTTTTACAATGAGCAGTTCTTC. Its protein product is CASSLVGLAGGFYNEQFF.